The rows below give T cell receptor beta chains drawn from one sample of a study of shared clonotypes between healthy human individuals. Produced via immunoSEQ multiplex PCR; TCRdb's table is partial and in-frame only. Here the sample spans hundreds of thousands of clones, less than 85% being singletons. The sequenced sample consisted of memory CD4+ T cells sorted from blood. These receptor sequences come from a woman in her 30s in good health. Each CDR3 is given with its conserved first and last residue.

j_call: TRBJ2-3
v_call: TRBV10-3
cdr3_aa: CAIMASGKTDTQYF

j_call: TRBJ2-2
v_call: TRBV5-1
cdr3_aa: CASSPGPTGELFF

j_call: TRBJ2-7
v_call: TRBV13
cdr3_aa: CASSLGRAGPYEQYF

j_call: TRBJ1-5
v_call: TRBV18
cdr3_aa: CASSSLGDRGGDQPQHF

j_call: TRBJ2-2
v_call: TRBV6-5
cdr3_aa: CASSFTQTGVSGELFF

j_call: TRBJ2-3
v_call: TRBV7-2
cdr3_aa: CASSSGRITDTQYF

j_call: TRBJ2-1
v_call: TRBV7-2
cdr3_aa: CASSQTAVSYNEQFF

j_call: TRBJ2-7
v_call: TRBV7-2
cdr3_aa: CASSLADGPQYEQYF

j_call: TRBJ2-2
v_call: TRBV7-2
cdr3_aa: CASGLTPNPGELFF

j_call: TRBJ2-1
v_call: TRBV5-1
cdr3_aa: CASSKSSGAYNEQFF

j_call: TRBJ1-5
v_call: TRBV7-9
cdr3_aa: CASSLASRGGVVGQPQHF

j_call: TRBJ1-2
v_call: TRBV6-5
cdr3_aa: CASSALTGAFYGYTF

j_call: TRBJ2-5
v_call: TRBV5-1
cdr3_aa: CASSLAGTSGSQETQYF

j_call: TRBJ2-5
v_call: TRBV19
cdr3_aa: CASTVDSDRVLGGVIQETQYF

j_call: TRBJ1-5
v_call: TRBV28
cdr3_aa: CASTLGGNSNQPQHF

j_call: TRBJ2-2
v_call: TRBV2
cdr3_aa: CASSDLQQANTGELFF

j_call: TRBJ2-7
v_call: TRBV10-1
cdr3_aa: CASSDSTGFPGQEQYF

j_call: TRBJ1-2
v_call: TRBV28
cdr3_aa: CASSLQSYGYTF

j_call: TRBJ2-1
v_call: TRBV18
cdr3_aa: CASSPMVAGDNEQFF

j_call: TRBJ2-7
v_call: TRBV11-2
cdr3_aa: CASSLEGLDEQYF

j_call: TRBJ2-7
v_call: TRBV5-4
cdr3_aa: CASSQDNAYEQYF

j_call: TRBJ2-4
v_call: TRBV6-5
cdr3_aa: CASKTGSKNIQYF

j_call: TRBJ2-1
v_call: TRBV5-1
cdr3_aa: CASSLGTSGYSEQFF

j_call: TRBJ1-1
v_call: TRBV27
cdr3_aa: CASSSRLGFDTEAFF

j_call: TRBJ2-5
v_call: TRBV11-3
cdr3_aa: CASSRGTSAPNQETQYF

j_call: TRBJ2-3
v_call: TRBV18
cdr3_aa: CASSLNRGRTDTQYF

j_call: TRBJ1-2
v_call: TRBV14
cdr3_aa: CASSQGGVGNGYTF

j_call: TRBJ1-1
v_call: TRBV21-1
cdr3_aa: CASSKEEGTRNTEAFF

j_call: TRBJ2-1
v_call: TRBV30
cdr3_aa: CAWSPGSSYNEQFF

j_call: TRBJ2-1
v_call: TRBV29-1
cdr3_aa: CSVGSGLAGDSSYNEQFF

j_call: TRBJ1-1
v_call: TRBV29-1
cdr3_aa: CSVERLNTEAFF

j_call: TRBJ1-2
v_call: TRBV28
cdr3_aa: CASSLSGDGYTF

j_call: TRBJ1-1
v_call: TRBV28
cdr3_aa: CASRAGGPTEAFF

j_call: TRBJ2-2
v_call: TRBV6-6
cdr3_aa: CASSGQGNPGELFF

j_call: TRBJ2-4
v_call: TRBV11-2
cdr3_aa: CASSQGRGRALAKNIQYF

j_call: TRBJ2-1
v_call: TRBV27
cdr3_aa: CASSRIAGASANEQFF

j_call: TRBJ1-5
v_call: TRBV28
cdr3_aa: CASSYLPGVGQPQHF

j_call: TRBJ2-1
v_call: TRBV11-2
cdr3_aa: CASSSSGSREQFF